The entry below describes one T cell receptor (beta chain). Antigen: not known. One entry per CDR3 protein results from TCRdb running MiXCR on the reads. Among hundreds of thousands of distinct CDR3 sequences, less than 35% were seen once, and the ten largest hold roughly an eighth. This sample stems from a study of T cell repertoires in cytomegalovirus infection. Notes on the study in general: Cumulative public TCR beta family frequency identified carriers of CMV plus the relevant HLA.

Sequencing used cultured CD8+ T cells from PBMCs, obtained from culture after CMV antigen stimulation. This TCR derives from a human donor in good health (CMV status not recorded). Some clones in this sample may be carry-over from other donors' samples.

CDR3 sequence reads: CASYKPTRETQYF. The CDR3 coding sequence is TGTGCCAGTTATAAGCCCACTCGGGAGACCCAGTACTTC. This chain joins TRBV7-9 and TRBJ2-5; D remains ambiguous. The CDR3 has 13 amino acids. The germline V and J ends were trimmed by 9 bases and 5 bases, with 16 bases remaining between them. Germline V gene sequence: CDR1 SEHNR, CDR2 FQNEAQ (reference sequence).